The 13 T cell receptor beta chains in this list originate from one sample, sequenced in a study of ipilimumab plus nivolumab after autologous stem cell transplantation. TCRdb's table, derived via immunoSEQ multiplex PCR, lists solely in-frame clones and lacks some. This table has 35,000 to 50,000 clones, about 88% appearing once. The sequences come from PBMCs, collected in a trial of ipilimumab plus nivolumab as post-transplant consolidation. All receptors come from a male donor with multiple myeloma.

This clone was observed a handful of times. V usage is TRBV6-1 and J usage is TRBJ1-4, with D uncertain. CDR3 length: 15 residues. Germline V lookup: CDR1 MNHNS, CDR2 SASEGT. Trimming removed 7 bases from V and 5 bases from J, with 17 bases in between. CDR3 region: CASIPAEAGNEKLFF. DNA of the CDR3: TGTGCCAGCATCCCGGCTGAGGCGGGGAATGAAAAACTGTTTTTT.

This clone occurred once. This chain joins TRBV28 and TRBJ2-5; TRBD2 agrees at 11 bases. The V segment lost 5 bases and the J segment 2 bases; nucleotides outside the gene matches: 10. The CDR3 totals 17 residues. The germline V gene encodes CDR1 MDHEN and CDR2 SYDVKM. CDR3 coding DNA: TGTGCCAGCAGTACCTTCAGACGGACTAGCGGGCAAGAGACCCAGTACTTC. Translated, it gives CASSTFRRTSGQETQYF.

This chain joins TRBV5-1 and TRBJ2-7, with 9 bases aligning to TRBD1. V trimming: 3 bases; J trimming: 3 bases; junction bases outside the gene matches: 7. CDR3 length equals 15 residues. CDR1 and CDR2 from the germline V gene are SGHRS and YFSETQ. The CDR3 region has the DNA TGCGCCAGCAGCTATACACCGGGACAGGGCTACGAGCAGTACTTC. It encodes CASSYTPGQGYEQYF.

The chain joins TRBV11-2 to TRBJ2-1; no definite D call. This CDR3 is 15 amino acids long. The germline CDR1 and CDR2 sequences are SGHAT and FQNNGV. Trimming left V 3 bases short and J 8 bases short, with 17 bases between. CDR3 loop: CASSLSSAQNDEQFF. The CDR3 bases are TGTGCCAGCAGCTTGTCCAGCGCCCAGAATGATGAGCAGTTCTTC.

The genes are TRBV7-9 and TRBJ1-2; possible D gene TRBD1, 6 bases. The CDR3 is 14 amino acids. Germline V gene sequence: CDR1 SEHNR, CDR2 FQNEAQ (reference sequence). Trimming removed 5 bases from V and 8 bases from J, with 18 bases in between. This CDR3 reads CASSPRQVEEGYTF. DNA of the CDR3: TGTGCCAGCAGCCCCCGACAGGTCGAGGAAGGCTACACCTTC.

In its sample, this clone was seen a few times. The genes are TRBV12-5 and TRBJ1-3; TRBD1 might be the D (6 bases). Trimming cost V 3 bases and J 3 bases, with 12 bases left between them. The germline V gene encodes CDR1 LGHNT and CDR2 FRNRAP. This CDR3 is 15 amino acids long. The CDR3 bases are TGTGCTAGTGGTTTCGGCGGGGGGCTTGGAAACACCATATATTTT. It specifies CASGFGGGLGNTIYF.

The chain joins TRBV6-1 to TRBJ2-7; tentative D call: TRBD2 (5 bases). The V end was cut by 6 bases, the J end by 3 bases, with 6 bases between. This CDR3 spans 11 amino acids. The germline CDR1 and CDR2 sequences are MNHNS and SASEGT. CDR3 region: CASSTSYEQYF. The DNA for the CDR3 is TGTGCCAGCAGCACTAGCTACGAGCAGTACTTC.

The rearrangement links TRBV4-1 to TRBJ1-1; D not certain. The ends were cut back, 3 bases at V and 6 bases at J, with 8 bases in the middle. This CDR3 has 12 amino acids. Germline CDR1 is MGHRA and CDR2 is YSYEKL. CDR3 protein: CASSHQTPEAFF. The DNA of the CDR3 is TGCGCCAGCAGCCACCAAACCCCTGAAGCTTTCTTT.

The V and J genes are TRBV2 and TRBJ1-1; 9 bases match TRBD1. Germline V gene sequence: CDR1 SNHLY, CDR2 FYNNEI. The J segment lost 4 bases and the V segment lost 3 bases, leaving 3 bases of the junction unmatched. The CDR3 is made up of 14 amino acids. CDR3 sequence: CASSDIQGATEAFF. In DNA form, the CDR3 reads TGTGCCAGCAGTGATATACAGGGGGCCACTGAAGCTTTCTTT.

The V gene is TRBV30, the J gene TRBJ2-7, with TRBD2 matching over 8 bases. Germline CDR1 GTSNPN, CDR2 SVGIG (reference sequence). Trimming at V came to 1 base and at J to 3 bases, leaving 5 bases not matched to a gene. The CDR3 contains 14 residues. The CDR3 sequence: CAWSGAGGVYEQYF. CDR3 bases: TGTGCCTGGAGTGGCGCGGGGGGAGTCTACGAGCAGTACTTC.

This rearrangement joins TRBV5-6 to TRBJ1-4, with D possibly being TRBD1 (5 bases). The CDR3 has 15 amino acids. The V end lost 0 bases, the J end lost 8 bases, and 14 bases lay between the germline ends. Germline-derived CDR1 and CDR2 are SGHDT and YYEEEE. In DNA, the CDR3 is TGTGCCAGCAGCTTGGGGGGGGTATCCCAGGAAAAACTGTTTTTT. This encodes CASSLGGVSQEKLFF.

This clone was seen more than once but under ten times. V and J are TRBV5-1 and TRBJ1-5; possible D gene TRBD1, 5 bases. Germline loops: CDR1 SGHRS, CDR2 YFSETQ. The CDR3 totals 13 residues. V lost 7 bases and J 8 bases, leaving 16 bases between the germline ends. The CDR3 DNA reads as TGCGCCAGCGCCCAGCAGGGACCTGAGCCCCAGCATTTT. This gives the protein CASAQQGPEPQHF.

This rearrangement joins TRBV2 to TRBJ1-1, with D perhaps TRBD1 (6 bases). Germline V gives CDR1 SNHLY, CDR2 FYNNEI. Trimming stripped 8 bases from V and 4 bases from J, with 11 bases between. The CDR3 contains 12 residues. The CDR3 DNA reads TGTGCCAGCGGGGGGGGGCTCACTGAAGCTTTCTTT. Its protein is CASGGGLTEAFF.